The entry that follows covers one TCR beta chain sequence. No antigen is known for it. The data originate from a study of early T cells in non-severe SARS-CoV-2 infection. Study-level information: Bulk RNA from unsorted whole blood was sequenced; chains were unpaired. Overall study results and limits: VDJdb matching favored anti-spike CD8 responses, missing private and CD4 specificities.

Individual cDNA molecules received unique molecular identifiers. TCRdb reanalysed the 5' RACE reads using MiXCR and keeps one entry per CDR3 protein. The sample yields tens of thousands of distinct CDR3 sequences, roughly 5.4% seen once. The germline gives CDR1 DFQATT, CDR2 SNEGSKA (reference sequence). V shed 4 bases, J shed 4 bases, and the junction held 6 bases outside the gene matches. The CDR3 is 13 amino acids. The sequenced sample was whole blood, obtained at baseline. This sequence joins TRBV20-1 and TRBJ2-7, with TRBD2 identical over 8 bases. This sequence originates from an adult who was a healthcare worker with PCR-confirmed SARS-CoV-2 infection or an uninfected control (not recorded which). The CDR3, as DNA: TGCAGTGCTACTCCGGGACTAGTGTACGAGCAGTACTTC. Translation: CSATPGLVYEQYF.